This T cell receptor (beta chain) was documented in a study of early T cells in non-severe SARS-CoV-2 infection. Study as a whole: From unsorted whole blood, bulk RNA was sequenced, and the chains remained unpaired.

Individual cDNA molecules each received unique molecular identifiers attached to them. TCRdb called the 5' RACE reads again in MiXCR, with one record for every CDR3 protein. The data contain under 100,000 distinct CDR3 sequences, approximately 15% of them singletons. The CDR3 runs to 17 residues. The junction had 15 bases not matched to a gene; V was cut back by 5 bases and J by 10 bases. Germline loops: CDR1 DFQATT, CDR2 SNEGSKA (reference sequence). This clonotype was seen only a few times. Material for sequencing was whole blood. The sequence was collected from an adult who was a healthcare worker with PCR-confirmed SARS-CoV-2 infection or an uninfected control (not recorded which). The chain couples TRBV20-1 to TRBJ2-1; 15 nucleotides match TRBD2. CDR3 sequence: CSAFSPGLAGGLSEQFF. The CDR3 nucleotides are TGCAGTGCTTTTTCTCCGGGACTAGCGGGGGGTCTCTCGGAGCAGTTCTTC.